This paragraph covers one T cell receptor (beta chain) sequence. What it recognizes is unknown. Assay: immunoSEQ multiplex PCR; the TCRdb copy retains only in-frame clones and omits some. The sample includes 90,000 to 150,000 clones, around 85% seen only once; the top ten take about 4%. The data were taken from a study of cytomegalovirus exposure and HLA in healthy donors. Points from the study as a whole: Reportedly, diagnosis of cytomegalovirus status by the classifier showed high specificity and sensitivity. The study labeled about 160 TCR beta chains cytomegalovirus-associated.

Germline trimming cut 0 bases from V and 3 bases from J; bases unmatched to any gene: 4. The germline CDR1 and CDR2 sequences are WSHSY and SAAADI. This CDR3 contains 15 residues. The V call is TRBV10-2, the J call TRBJ2-7; 8 bases align to TRBD1. The sequenced sample consisted of PBMCs. This sequence originates from a man aged 18 to 29 in good health and CMV-seropositive. In DNA, the CDR3 is TGCGCCAGCAGTGAGTCGACAGGGGTCTTCTACGAGCAGTACTTC. Translation gives CASSESTGVFYEQYF.